This T cell receptor beta chain came from a study of cytomegalovirus exposure and HLA in healthy donors (dated by TCRdb to 2016 to 2017). Regarding the research as a whole: A later analysis indicated that the 130 or so validation repertoires were generated on the platform also employed for the roughly 730 repertoires of the first cohort. The study aimed to test whether signatures of past pathogen exposure could be identified by cataloging public T cell receptors. High-throughput TCR immunosequencing, statistical association of individual TCRs with disease status, and machine learning were combined to predict cytomegalovirus infection status. Along with the approximately 650-subject first cohort, a separate validation cohort of over a hundred different subjects was used.

Notes on this clone: The target of this receptor is not known. Per-base quality was not reported, and no clone a single base away is much larger than it. Different DNA sequences within this sample yield the same CDR3.

The donors were included in the validation cohort of 90 to 150 subjects, a group kept apart from the approximately 700-subject first cohort. Results and caveats for the whole study, not just this receptor: Subsequent analysis determined that TCRs grouped into clusters in the first cohort also showed a tendency toward co-occurrence across the roughly 110 validation repertoires, and 85% to 95% of cluster scores exceeded 0. It was suggested by the authors that the approach could potentially be generalized to other disease states and immunological phenotypes. While some public TCRs were present in many individuals, most TCR sequences turned up only very rarely across donors. In both the original and validation cohorts, the classifier was reported to diagnose cytomegalovirus status with high specificity and sensitivity. A later analysis lacked HLA typing for the validation cohort, so it scored co-occurrence in that cohort across all 120 repertoires. In the study, approximately 160 TCR beta chains were listed as associated with cytomegalovirus. A few of the identified cytomegalovirus-associated TCR beta chains were confirmed in vitro to be specific for cytomegalovirus antigens.

The CDR3, cysteine through phenylalanine, is 14 amino acids long. Of the read, only the CDR3 DNA is kept; its 42 bases are in frame from base 1. Reading the germline V gene gives CDR1 MDHEN and CDR2 SYDVKM. Clipping removes 4 bases from V and 1 base from J, with 2 as the unmatched junction base count. Library prep was done by the immunoSEQ multiplex PCR assay. In the source study's methods: A statistical classification framework was developed to diagnose cytomegalovirus status using the catalog of TCR beta chain sequences. TCRdb retrieved this table from immuneACCESS and kept in-frame rearrangements only. Not all clones are present; in checked studies, unresolved V genes account for under half, and no reason is known for the remainder. D and trimming were read from the DNA, whereas the V and J calls and clone size are those reported in that table. For this sample there are approximately 210,000 clones; just over 85% appear just once. The ten biggest clones cover about 2.7% of the sample.

The sequence is built from TRBV28 and TRBJ1-1, with 8 middle bases fitting TRBD1. The TCR sequence derives from a woman between 18 and 29 years old in good health and CMV-seronegative. The sample consisted of PBMCs. The sequence in DNA is TGTGCCAGCAGTTCTGACAGGGGGAACACTGAAGCTTTCTTT. This sequence encodes CASSSDRGNTEAFF. With the rest looked up from the reference TRBV28 and TRBJ1-1 genes rather than sequenced, the full variable domain is DVKVTQSSRYLVKRTGEKVFLECVQDMDHENMFWYRQDPGLGLRLIYFSYDVKMKEKGDIPEGYSVSREKKERFSLILESASTNQTSMYLCASSSDRGNTEAFFGQGTRLTVV.